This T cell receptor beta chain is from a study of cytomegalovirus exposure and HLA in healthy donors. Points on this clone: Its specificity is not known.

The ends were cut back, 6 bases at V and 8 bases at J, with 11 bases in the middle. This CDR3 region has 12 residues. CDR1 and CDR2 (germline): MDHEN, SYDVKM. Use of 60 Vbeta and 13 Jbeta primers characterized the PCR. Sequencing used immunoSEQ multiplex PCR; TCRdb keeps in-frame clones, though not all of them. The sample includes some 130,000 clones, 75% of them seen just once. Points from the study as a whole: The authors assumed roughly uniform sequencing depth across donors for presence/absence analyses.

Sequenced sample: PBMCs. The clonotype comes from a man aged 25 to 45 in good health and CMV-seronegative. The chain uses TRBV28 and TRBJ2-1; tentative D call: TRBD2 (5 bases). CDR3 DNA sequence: TGTGCCAGCAGCCGCTACGGGGATGAGCAGTTCTTC. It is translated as CASSRYGDEQFF.